What follows describes a single TCR beta chain. What it recognizes is unknown. TCRdb fed the 5' RACE reads into MiXCR, producing one record per CDR3 protein. The table has 450,000 to 650,000 distinct CDR3 sequences, 13% seen once. This specimen belongs to a study of T cells after yellow fever vaccination. V was clipped by 3 bases and J by 2 bases, with 8 bases between them. This CDR3 has 13 amino acids. Germline V gives CDR1 SQVTM, CDR2 ANQGSEA. Regarding the study as a whole: After the booster, approximately 96% of CD4 and about nine tenths of CD8 primary-response clones were re-detected. The secondary T-cell response peaked on day 5, not day 15, but was weaker. Contamination by abundant bulk-population clonotypes could be present in FACS-sorted repertoires.

Sequenced material: PBMCs, taken on the day of the yellow fever booster vaccination. This receptor was obtained from a man aged 25 to 40 who received the YFV17D yellow fever vaccine. The chain has TRBV29-1 and TRBJ2-1; D unresolved. The CDR3 spells CSVESGPYNEQFF. The CDR3 DNA follows: TGCAGCGTTGAGTCTGGACCCTACAATGAGCAGTTCTTC.